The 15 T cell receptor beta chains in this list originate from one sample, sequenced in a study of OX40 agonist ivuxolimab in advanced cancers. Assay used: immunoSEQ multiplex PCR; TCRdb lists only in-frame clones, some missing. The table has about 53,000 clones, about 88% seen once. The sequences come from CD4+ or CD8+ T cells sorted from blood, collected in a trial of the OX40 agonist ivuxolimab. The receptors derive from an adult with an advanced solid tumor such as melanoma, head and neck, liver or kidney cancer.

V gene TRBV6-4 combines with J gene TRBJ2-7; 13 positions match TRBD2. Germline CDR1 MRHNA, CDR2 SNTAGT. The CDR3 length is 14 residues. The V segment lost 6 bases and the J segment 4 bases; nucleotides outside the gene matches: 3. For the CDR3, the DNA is TGTGCCAGCAGCAAGACTAGCGGGAGGTACGAGCAGTACTTC. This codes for CASSKTSGRYEQYF.

The CDR3 loop is CASSSQTSGRTYEQYF. The CDR3 DNA follows: TGTGCCAGTAGTTCCCAGACTAGCGGGAGGACCTACGAGCAGTACTTC. The chain employs TRBV19 and TRBJ2-7; 13 bases map to TRBD2. Germline CDR1 and CDR2: LNHDA and SQIVND (reference sequence). J lost 2 bases, V lost 5 bases, and 6 bases had no gene match. The CDR3 runs 16 residues.

The CDR3 DNA sequence: TGTGCCAGCAGCTTAGTGCTGGGACAGAACAATGAGCAGTTCTTC. Its translation: CASSLVLGQNNEQFF. The gene calls are TRBV11-1 and TRBJ2-1, with 7 bases identical to TRBD1. After removal of 1 base from V and 5 bases from J, the junction contained 5 bases not matched to a gene. Germline CDR1 is SGHAT and CDR2 is FQDESV (reference sequence). This CDR3 has 15 amino acids.

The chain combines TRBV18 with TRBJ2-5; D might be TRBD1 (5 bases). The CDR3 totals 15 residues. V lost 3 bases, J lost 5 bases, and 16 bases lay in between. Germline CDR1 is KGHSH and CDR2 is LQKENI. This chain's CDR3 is CASSPPFGRAETQYF. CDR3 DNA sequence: TGTGCCAGCTCACCTCCCTTTGGCAGGGCGGAGACCCAGTACTTC.

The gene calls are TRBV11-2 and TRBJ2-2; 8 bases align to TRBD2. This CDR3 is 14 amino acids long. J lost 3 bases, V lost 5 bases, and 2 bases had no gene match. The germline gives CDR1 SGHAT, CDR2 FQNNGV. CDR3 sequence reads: CASSLGRDTGELFF. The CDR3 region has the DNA TGTGCCAGCAGCCTCGGGAGGGACACCGGGGAGCTGTTTTTT.

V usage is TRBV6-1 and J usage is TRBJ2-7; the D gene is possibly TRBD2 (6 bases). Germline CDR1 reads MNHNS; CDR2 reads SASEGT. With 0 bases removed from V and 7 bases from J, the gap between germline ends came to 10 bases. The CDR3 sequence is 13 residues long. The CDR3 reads CASSEARRGEQYF. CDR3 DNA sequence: TGTGCCAGCAGTGAAGCGAGGAGGGGAGAGCAGTACTTC.

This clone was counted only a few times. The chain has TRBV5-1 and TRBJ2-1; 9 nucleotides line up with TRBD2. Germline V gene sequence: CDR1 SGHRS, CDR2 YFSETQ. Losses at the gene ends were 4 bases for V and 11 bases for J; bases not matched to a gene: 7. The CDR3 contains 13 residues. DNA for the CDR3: TGCGCCAGCAGCATGGAAGCGGGAGGCCAGCAGTTCTTC. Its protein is CASSMEAGGQQFF.

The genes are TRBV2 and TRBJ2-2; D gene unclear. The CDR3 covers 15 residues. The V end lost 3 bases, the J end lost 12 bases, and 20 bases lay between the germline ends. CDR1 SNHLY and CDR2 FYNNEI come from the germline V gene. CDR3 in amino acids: CASSEDPQWAKKLFF. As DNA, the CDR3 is TGTGCCAGCAGTGAGGACCCCCAGTGGGCGAAGAAGCTGTTTTTT. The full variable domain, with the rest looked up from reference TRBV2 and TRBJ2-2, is EPEVTQTPSHQVTQMGQEVILRCVPISNHLYFYWYRQILGQKVEFLVSFYNNEISEKSEIFDDQFSVERPDGSNFTLKIRSTKLEDSAMYFCASSEDPQWAKKLFFGEGSRLTVL.

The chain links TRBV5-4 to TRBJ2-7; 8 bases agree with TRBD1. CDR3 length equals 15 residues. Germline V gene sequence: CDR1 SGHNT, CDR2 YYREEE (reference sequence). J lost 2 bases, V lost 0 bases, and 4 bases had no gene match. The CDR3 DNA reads TGTGCCAGCAGCTTGGGGGACAGGCCGGCCTACGAGCAGTACTTC. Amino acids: CASSLGDRPAYEQYF.

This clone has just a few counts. The CDR3 DNA follows: TGTGCCAGCAGCGTAACTCCAGGGCAAGAGACCCAGTACTTC. Protein product: CASSVTPGQETQYF. The chain uses TRBV9 and TRBJ2-5, with D tentatively TRBD1 (5 bases). There are 14 residues in the CDR3. The germline V gene has CDR1 SGDLS and CDR2 YYNGEE. The germline V and J ends were trimmed by 1 base and 2 bases, with 9 bases remaining between them.

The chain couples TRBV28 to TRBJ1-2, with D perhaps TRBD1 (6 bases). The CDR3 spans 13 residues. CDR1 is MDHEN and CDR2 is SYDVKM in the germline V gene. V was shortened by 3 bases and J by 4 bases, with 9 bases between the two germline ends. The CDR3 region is CASSFGGSYGYTF. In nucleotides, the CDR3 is TGTGCCAGCAGTTTCGGGGGCAGCTATGGCTACACCTTC.

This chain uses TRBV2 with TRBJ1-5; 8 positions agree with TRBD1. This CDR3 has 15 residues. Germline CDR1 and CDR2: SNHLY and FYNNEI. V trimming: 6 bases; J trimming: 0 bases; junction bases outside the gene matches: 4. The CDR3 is CASRGQVYSNQPQHF. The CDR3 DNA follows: TGTGCCAGCAGGGGACAGGTCTATAGCAATCAGCCCCAGCATTTT.

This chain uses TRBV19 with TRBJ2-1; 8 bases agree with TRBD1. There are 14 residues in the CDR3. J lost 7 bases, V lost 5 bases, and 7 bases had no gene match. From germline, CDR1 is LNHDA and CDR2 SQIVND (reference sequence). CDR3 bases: TGTGCCAGTAGTCCCACAGGGGGTGGGAATGAGCAGTTCTTC. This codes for CASSPTGGGNEQFF.

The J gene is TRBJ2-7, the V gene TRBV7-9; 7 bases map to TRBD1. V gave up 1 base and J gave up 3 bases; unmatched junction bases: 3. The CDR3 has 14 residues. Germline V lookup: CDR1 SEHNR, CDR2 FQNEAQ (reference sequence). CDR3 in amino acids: CASSLEGQFYEQYF. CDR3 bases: TGTGCCAGCAGCTTAGAGGGACAGTTCTACGAGCAGTACTTC.

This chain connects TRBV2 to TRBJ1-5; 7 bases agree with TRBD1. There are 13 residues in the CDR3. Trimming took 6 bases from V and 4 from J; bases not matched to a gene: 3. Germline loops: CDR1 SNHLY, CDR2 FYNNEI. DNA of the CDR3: TGTGCCAGCAGGGGACAGACTAATCAGCCCCAGCATTTT. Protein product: CASRGQTNQPQHF. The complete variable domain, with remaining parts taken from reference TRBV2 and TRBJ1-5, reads EPEVTQTPSHQVTQMGQEVILRCVPISNHLYFYWYRQILGQKVEFLVSFYNNEISEKSEIFDDQFSVERPDGSNFTLKIRSTKLEDSAMYFCASRGQTNQPQHFGDGTRLSIL.